This T cell receptor beta chain derives from a study of blood T cells in healthy people across ages. For the study at large: About one barcoded TCR beta cDNA was captured per two T cells. Broader study findings: Relative to aged donors, long-lived donors carried more naive CD4+ cells and displayed higher diversity.

On this clonotype: The antigen remains undetermined.

Healthy Caucasian individuals from Russia aged roughly 6 to 100 were enrolled as donors. Together with a sample-barcoded 5' primer, a J-beta primer mix was included in a second PCR lasting about 6 to 11 cycles. Individual samples furnished no less than 3 million CDR3-containing paired-end reads apiece. Using its own MiXCR run on the 5' RACE reads, TCRdb lists one record per CDR3 protein. The data contain 700,000 to 900,000 distinct CDR3 sequences, 53% of them singletons. The sample consisted of blood. The receptor was isolated from an older man in good health.

The CDR3 reads CSAAGPGYNEQFF. CDR3 coding DNA: TGCAGTGCTGCGGGACCGGGATACAATGAGCAGTTCTTC. The V call is TRBV20-1, the J call TRBJ2-1; TRBD2 is a possible D gene (6 bases). Germline assignment: CDR1 DFQATT and CDR2 SNEGSKA (reference sequence). This CDR3 spans 13 amino acids. V was pared by 5 bases and J by 4 bases, with 12 bases between.